Each of the 21 T cell receptor beta chains below was sequenced from the same sample in a study of T cells in Graves' hyperthyroidism and ophthalmopathy. Amplified TCR beta CDR3 regions derived from RNA transcripts. With the HTBI primer set, the TCR CDR3 went through a first round of RT-PCR. TCRdb reprocessed the multiplex PCR reads via MiXCR and lists one record per CDR3 protein. The table records about 560,000 distinct CDR3 sequences, around 15% of them present only once. Sequenced: blood. The receptors were gathered from a woman aged 40 to 50 with Graves' hyperthyroidism.

In its sample, this clonotype was seen many times. The chain uses TRBV7-8 and TRBJ2-1, with a possible D match to TRBD2 (5 bases). V was cut by 0 bases and J by 13 bases, with 10 bases left in between. Per germline, CDR1 SGHVS and CDR2 FQNEAQ. The CDR3 contains 12 residues. The CDR3 region has the DNA TGTGCCAGCAGCTTAGCTAGCGACGAACAGTTCTTC. This gives the protein CASSLASDEQFF.

This clonotype was counted between two and nine times. The V gene is TRBV6-1, the J gene TRBJ2-7; 8 nucleotides agree with TRBD2. The junction had 14 bases not matched to a gene; V was cut back by 6 bases and J by 1 base. This CDR3 is 17 amino acids long. CDR1 is MNHNS and CDR2 is SASEGT in the germline V gene. The CDR3 nucleotides read TGTGCCAGCAGCTCTCTCCCGGGACTAGGAGTTTCCTACGAGCAGTACTTC. Encoded protein: CASSSLPGLGVSYEQYF.

The rearrangement joins TRBV19 to TRBJ2-5, with 8 bases matching TRBD1. V was clipped by 6 bases and J by 5 bases; unmatched bases: 5. CDR1 is LNHDA and CDR2 is SQIVND in the germline V gene (reference sequence). This CDR3 contains 13 residues. CDR3 residues: CASRTGQAETQYF. In nucleotides, the CDR3 is TGTGCCAGTAGGACGGGACAGGCGGAGACCCAGTACTTC. Based on the CDR3 plus reference TRBV19 and TRBJ2-5, the full variable domain is DGGITQSPKYLFRKEGQNVTLSCEQNLNHDAMYWYRQDPGQGLRLIYYSQIVNDFQKGDIAEGYSVSREKKESFPLTVTSAQKNPTAFYLCASRTGQAETQYFGPGTRLLVL.

In this sample, this clonotype turned up a few times. This rearrangement joins TRBV10-2 to TRBJ2-3, with no clear D. Germline V CDR1 and CDR2: WSHSY, SAAADI. There are 13 residues in the CDR3. V was shortened by 0 bases and J by 4 bases, with 5 bases between the two germline ends. CDR3 residues: CASSESGPDTQYF. The CDR3 DNA sequence: TGCGCCAGCAGTGAGTCCGGGCCAGATACGCAGTATTTT.

This clonotype was counted once. It may be a read error: a sequence one base away is much more abundant. The chain has TRBV11-2 and TRBJ2-7; D may match TRBD1 or TRBD2 (5 bases each). V gave up 2 bases and J gave up 2 bases, with 13 bases separating them. Germline CDR1 reads SGHAT; CDR2 reads FQNNGV. This CDR3 spans 15 amino acids. CDR3 sequence reads: CASSLNLQGAYEQYF. The CDR3 coding sequence is TGTGCCAGCAGCTTAAATTTGCAGGGAGCCTACGAGCAGTACTTC.

In its sample, this clonotype was seen a few times. The V and J genes are TRBV27 and TRBJ1-2, with 7 positions matching TRBD1. Unmatched junction bases numbered 6, after V lost 4 bases and J lost 7 bases. This CDR3 comprises 13 residues. CDR1 and CDR2 from the germline V gene are MNHEY and SMNVEV (reference sequence). CDR3 sequence: CASSYQRTGGYTF. The CDR3 nucleotides are TGTGCCAGCAGTTACCAACGGACAGGTGGCTACACCTTC.

The rearrangement links TRBV7-9 to TRBJ2-3; 12 bases align to TRBD2. The CDR3 runs to 15 residues. The J segment lost 6 bases and the V segment lost 2 bases, leaving 3 bases of the junction unmatched. The germline gives CDR1 SEHNR, CDR2 FQNEAQ (reference sequence). The DNA for the CDR3 is TGTGCCAGCAGCTTACTAGCGGGAGGGATGGATACGCAGTATTTT. Translation: CASSLLAGGMDTQYF.

At least ten counts were recorded for this clonotype. The chain employs TRBV28 and TRBJ1-6, with TRBD1 identical over 10 bases. Per the germline V gene, CDR1 is MDHEN and CDR2 is SYDVKM. The CDR3 is 14 residues long. J lost 6 bases, V lost 4 bases, and 0 bases had no gene match. Written as DNA, the CDR3 is TGTGCCAGCAGTTGGGACAGGGGTAATTCACCCCTCCACTTT. Amino acids: CASSWDRGNSPLHF.

This clonotype was counted at least ten times. The J gene is TRBJ2-7, the V gene TRBV3-1; D is unclear. Trimming removed 2 bases from V and 5 bases from J, with 7 bases in between. This CDR3 contains 12 residues. Germline V CDR1 and CDR2: LGHDT, YNNKEL (reference sequence). The CDR3 sequence: CASSQLVNEQYF. The CDR3 DNA is TGTGCCAGCAGCCAATTAGTCAACGAGCAGTACTTC.

This clonotype has more than one count but fewer than ten. V and J are TRBV29-1 and TRBJ1-1, with D possibly TRBD1 on 6 matching bases. Germline loops: CDR1 SQVTM, CDR2 ANQGSEA. CDR3 length equals 12 residues. V was shortened by 4 bases and J by 4 bases, with 10 bases between the two germline ends. CDR3: CSVAGDTTEAFF. As DNA, the CDR3 is TGCAGCGTTGCGGGGGACACCACTGAAGCTTTCTTT.

This clonotype was counted ten times or more. The J gene is TRBJ2-7, the V gene TRBV12-3 or TRBV12-4, with D unresolved. The V end was cut by 2 bases, the J end by 5 bases, with 10 bases between. This CDR3 has 13 amino acids. CDR3 residues: CASSLMSDDEQYF. DNA of the CDR3: TGTGCCAGCAGTTTAATGTCGGACGACGAGCAGTACTTC.

This clonotype was recorded at least ten times. The gene calls are TRBV2 and TRBJ2-1, with a possible D match to TRBD1 (6 bases). Trimming cost V 9 bases and J 4 bases, with 10 bases left between them. The germline CDR1 and CDR2 sequences are SNHLY and FYNNEI. The CDR3 runs 12 residues. The DNA of the CDR3 is TGTGCCAGTAAGGACAGTTACAATGAGCAGTTCTTC. It is translated as CASKDSYNEQFF.

About this clonotype: The junction departs from germline at one end; a sequencing error may be responsible. The V gene is TRBV18, the J gene TRBJ1-1, with 7 bases identical to TRBD1. CDR3 length equals 15 residues. In germline, CDR1 is KGHSH, CDR2 LQKENI. The CDR3 coding sequence is TGTGCCAGCTTACCCCGACAGGGTTGGAACACTGAAGCCTTCTTT. Translation gives CASLPRQGWNTEAFF.

This sequence joins TRBV9 and TRBJ2-3; 8 bases match TRBD2. The CDR3 loop spans 16 amino acids. V lost 3 bases to trimming and J lost 0 bases; unmatched junction nucleotides: 6. Germline lookup yields CDR1 SGDLS and CDR2 YYNGEE. CDR3: CASSASGGLSTDTQYF. The CDR3 DNA is TGTGCCAGCAGCGCAAGCGGGGGCCTCAGCACAGATACGCAGTATTTT.

In regard to this clonotype: This clone may be a read error of a much larger clone one base away. The J gene is TRBJ1-1, the V gene TRBV28; TRBD1 might be the D (6 bases). Germline values: CDR1 MDHEN, CDR2 SYDVKM. The CDR3 extends over 12 amino acids. Here the CDR3 reads CAGRGRTGEAFF. The CDR3 nucleotides read TGTGCCGGCAGGGGTAGGACCGGCGAAGCTTTCTTT.

This clonotype occurred many times. The gene calls are TRBV20-1 and TRBJ1-1; no clear D gene. CDR3 length: 15 amino acids. Trimming pared 6 bases from V and 0 bases from J, leaving 17 bases between. Germline CDR1 reads DFQATT; CDR2 reads SNEGSKA (reference sequence). This CDR3 reads CSAPRPRHLNTEAFF. The CDR3 nucleotides are TGCAGTGCCCCACGGCCTCGGCACCTGAACACTGAAGCTTTCTTT.

This clonotype was recorded many times. The chain joins TRBV20-1 to TRBJ2-2; 11 positions agree with TRBD2. CDR3 length: 18 residues. Germline V CDR1 and CDR2: DFQATT, SNEGSKA (reference sequence). V dropped 0 bases and J dropped 5; count of bases not matched to a gene: 11. The DNA for the CDR3 is TGCAGTGCTAGAGATCCGGGACTAGCGGTTCAAGGGACCGGGGAGCTGTTTTTT. Amino acid sequence: CSARDPGLAVQGTGELFF.

This clonotype was observed many times. V is TRBV12-3 or TRBV12-4 and J is TRBJ2-7, with TRBD1 matching 11 bases. V shed 10 bases and J 7 bases; nucleotides not matched to a gene: 12. The CDR3 is made up of 14 amino acids. The CDR3 nucleotides read TGTGCCACTACCCCGGGACAGGGGGTGAAGGAGCAGTACTTC. It codes for CATTPGQGVKEQYF.

About this clonotype: A much larger clone differs by one base, so this may be a read error. The chain employs TRBV7-2 and TRBJ2-1; 14 bases match TRBD2. This CDR3 has 21 amino acids. V was pared by 2 bases and J by 7 bases, with 19 bases of the junction left unmatched. Germline CDR1 reads SGHTA; CDR2 reads FQGNSA. The CDR3 nucleotides read TGTGCCAGCAGCTTACGGTTCTCCAGGACTAGCGGGGGGATAGGGCCTAATGAGCAGTTCTTC. Protein product: CASSLRFSRTSGGIGPNEQFF.

This clonotype was detected only a few times. This may arise from a read error, as a much more abundant clone is one base away. The chain recombines TRBV11-1 with TRBJ1-2; unclear D gene. The CDR3 loop spans 13 amino acids. The V gene's germline CDR1 is SGHAT and CDR2 FQDESV (reference sequence). The CDR3 DNA reads TGTGCCAGCAGCATAGACTCTAACCATGGCTACACCTTC. It specifies CASSIDSNHGYTF.

This clonotype was observed a few times. The V and J genes are TRBV19 and TRBJ1-1; D unclear. The CDR3 runs to 13 residues. V shed 3 bases and J shed 4 bases, with 9 bases lying between them. Germline-derived CDR1 and CDR2 are LNHDA and SQIVND (reference sequence). This CDR3 is CASSISGSTEAFF. CDR3 in DNA: TGTGCCAGTAGTATTTCGGGGTCCACTGAAGCTTTCTTT. Full variable domain (rest looked up from reference TRBV19 and TRBJ1-1): DGGITQSPKYLFRKEGQNVTLSCEQNLNHDAMYWYRQDPGQGLRLIYYSQIVNDFQKGDIAEGYSVSREKKESFPLTVTSAQKNPTAFYLCASSISGSTEAFFGQGTRLTVV.